This T cell receptor beta chain was identified in a study of neoadjuvant anti-PD-1 for oral cavity cancer. Study-wide context: Before surgery, most patients got three to four biweekly 3 mg/kg nivolumab doses.

This clone came up a few times. This CDR3 spans 16 amino acids. V was cut by 3 bases and J by 0 bases, with 13 bases left in between. In germline, CDR1 is SGDLS, CDR2 YYNGEE. Repertoires were generated with immunoSEQ multiplex PCR, while TCRdb's copy carries only in-frame clones and drops some. In the table there are thousands of clones, 54% of which are singletons. The sequencing used tumor tissue, collected before nivolumab (anti-PD-1) treatment. The sequence derives from a person between 40 and 85 years old with oral cavity squamous cell carcinoma. This chain uses TRBV9 with TRBJ2-4, with D unclear. CDR3 loop: CASSEHWSLAKNIQYF. The CDR3 DNA reads TGTGCCAGCAGCGAGCATTGGTCCCTAGCCAAAAACATTCAGTACTTC.